The subject of this entry is one T cell receptor beta chain. No antigen is known for it. These data are taken from a study of shared clonotypes between healthy human individuals. On the study more broadly: Donors consisted of two women and a few men between 18 and 49.

Broader study findings: Few donors limited the genetic and exposure-history diversity represented. Memory subsets had estimated richness that was generally smaller than that of naive subsets.

Method: immunoSEQ multiplex PCR; TCRdb's copy keeps in-frame clones and lacks some. The top ten hold around 2% of the sample, which has 550,000 to 700,000 clones, roughly 73% seen once. Only Caucasian adults living in Nashville, Tennessee served as donors. Germline loops: CDR1 SSHAT, CDR2 FNYEAQ (reference sequence). The CDR3 is 17 amino acids. Losses at the gene ends were 5 bases for V and 4 bases for J; bases not matched to a gene: 7. The chain has TRBV7-7 and TRBJ2-3, with TRBD2 identical over 15 bases. Input material: memory CD4+ T cells sorted from blood. The subset: CD45RA-negative fraction. This sequence originates from a woman aged 25 to 39 in good health. The CDR3 DNA is TGTGCCAGCAGCAATGGACTAGCGGGAGGGTTAGCAGATACGCAGTATTTT. It is translated as CASSNGLAGGLADTQYF.